Following are 11 T cell receptor beta chains from one sample sequenced in a study of blood T cell repertoires in COVID-19. TCRdb keeps only in-frame clones here, not all; method: immunoSEQ multiplex PCR. The sample shows more than 90,000 clones, roughly 81% of them seen only once. The sample comprised peripheral blood. All receptors come from a man aged 35 to 55 with acute or convalescent COVID-19.

This chain joins TRBV10-2 and TRBJ2-7, with TRBD2 matching over 8 bases. CDR1 and CDR2 from the germline V gene are WSHSY and SAAADI. J gave up 2 bases and V 6 bases, and 6 bases lay outside the gene matches. The CDR3 is 14 residues long. This chain's CDR3 is CASRGLAGAYEQYF. The CDR3 DNA reads TGCGCCAGCAGGGGTCTAGCGGGCGCCTACGAGCAGTACTTC.

In this sample, this clone turned up a few times. This chain uses TRBV3-1 (or the pseudogene TRBV3-2) with TRBJ2-7, with D hard to call. Germline values: CDR1 LGHDT, CDR2 YNNKEL (reference sequence). CDR3 length: 15 residues. The germline V and J ends were trimmed by 4 bases and 1 base, with 14 bases remaining between them. CDR3 amino acids: CASSPGRGKSYEQYF. The CDR3 DNA reads as TGTGCCAGCAGCCCGGGTCGCGGTAAGTCCTACGAGCAGTACTTC.

This clone has just a few counts. The chain couples TRBV6-2 or TRBV6-3 to TRBJ2-5; TRBD2 matches at 8 bases. The CDR3 sequence is 16 residues long. The germline CDR1 and CDR2 sequences are MNHEY and SVGEGT. After removal of 6 bases from V and 2 bases from J, the junction contained 11 bases not matched to a gene. The CDR3, as DNA: TGTGCCAGCAGCCACCACGGTAGCGGGGAGCAAGAGACCCAGTACTTC. This encodes CASSHHGSGEQETQYF.

This clone was observed once. CDR3: CASRGGLAGYNEQFF. The CDR3 DNA reads TGTGCCAGCAGGGGGGGACTAGCGGGGTACAATGAGCAGTTCTTC. The rearrangement links TRBV6-5 to TRBJ2-1, with 13 bases that match TRBD2. The J segment lost 4 bases and the V segment lost 6 bases, leaving 3 bases of the junction unmatched. The CDR3 is 15 residues long. Germline CDR1 reads MNHEY; CDR2 reads SVGAGI.

The chain combines TRBV6-4 with TRBJ2-2; 8 nucleotides agree with TRBD1. Looked up from germline, CDR1 is MRHNA and CDR2 is SNTAGT. The V and J ends lost 4 bases and 3 bases, in that order; junction bases with no gene match: 1. The CDR3 has 14 residues. The CDR3 here is CASSAGGDTGELFF. The CDR3 coding sequence is TGTGCCAGCAGTGCAGGGGGCGACACCGGGGAGCTGTTTTTT.

The V call is TRBV5-1, the J call TRBJ2-3; D might be TRBD2 (6 bases). The CDR3 has 14 amino acids. V lost 0 bases, J lost 5 bases, and 10 bases lay in between. The germline V gene encodes CDR1 SGHRS and CDR2 YFSETQ. The DNA for the CDR3 is TGCGCCAGCAGCTTGGAGGGGACTGTAGATACGCAGTATTTT. Residues: CASSLEGTVDTQYF.

A single count supports this clone. V usage is TRBV28 and J usage is TRBJ1-2; D possibly corresponds to TRBD1 (5 bases). The CDR3 has 15 residues. Trimming cost V 5 bases and J 0 bases, with 13 bases left between them. Germline V gene lookup returns CDR1 MDHEN and CDR2 SYDVKM. CDR3 amino acids: CASSASTASNYGYTF. In nucleotides, the CDR3 is TGTGCCAGCAGTGCCTCGACAGCGTCTAACTATGGCTACACCTTC.

This chain links TRBV10-3 with TRBJ1-2; no definite D call. V was cut by 6 bases and J by 4 bases, with 12 bases left in between. Germline CDR1 ENHRY, CDR2 SYGVKD. This CDR3 comprises 13 residues. CDR3 sequence: CAIRVGGSYGYTF. The CDR3 DNA sequence: TGTGCCATCAGGGTCGGAGGTTCCTATGGCTACACCTTC.

The chain combines TRBV28 with TRBJ1-1; D not certain. CDR3 length equals 13 residues. The germline CDR1 and CDR2 sequences are MDHEN and SYDVKM. V lost 10 bases to trimming and J lost 3 bases, with 15 bases between them. The CDR3 bases are TGTGCCATCCGGCCGGGGTTATACACTGAAGCTTTCTTT. Amino acid sequence: CAIRPGLYTEAFF.

V usage is TRBV6-6 and J usage is TRBJ1-1; D perhaps matches TRBD1 (6 bases). CDR3 length: 15 amino acids. V was clipped by 7 bases and J by 5 bases, with 20 bases between them. Per germline, CDR1 MNHNY and CDR2 SVGAGI (reference sequence). CDR3 in amino acids: CASTYREGLGTEAFF. The CDR3 bases are TGTGCCAGCACCTACAGGGAGGGGTTAGGGACTGAAGCTTTCTTT.

The rearrangement uses TRBV6-5 and TRBJ2-3; D perhaps matches TRBD2 (5 bases). The germline gives CDR1 MNHEY, CDR2 SVGAGI. With 4 bases removed from V and 2 bases from J, the gap between germline ends came to 16 bases. This CDR3 has 16 residues. In DNA form, the CDR3 reads TGTGCCAGCAGTTCACGGGGTAGCGCCTCCACAGATACGCAGTATTTT. It translates to CASSSRGSASTDTQYF.